This T cell receptor beta chain was obtained from a study of shared T cell receptors in the human thymus. This CDR3 contains 17 residues. The J segment lost 0 bases and the V segment lost 4 bases, leaving 12 bases of the junction unmatched. Germline V gives CDR1 SGHRS, CDR2 YFSETQ. Data came from immunoSEQ multiplex PCR; TCRdb stores just in-frame clones and leaves some out. The sample records 600,000 to 900,000 clones, 80% to 90% being singletons. This sample also belongs to another study, concerning human thymus T cells. That work contributes: The sample donors, healthy Finnish infants, were having corrective surgery for congenital heart defects. Obtained as resections during corrective heart surgery, the thymus tissue was then studied. Gene usage (both V and J) appeared biased in thymic and blood repertoires. Related research reported highly overlapping thymic repertoires among unrelated individuals.

The V and J genes are TRBV5-1 and TRBJ1-1, with 7 bases fitting TRBD1. The source of this sequence is a girl under three years old with a congenital heart defect. Sequencing was performed on thymocytes. The CDR3, as DNA: TGCGCCAGCAGCCCGCCAGACAGGGTGGGGTTGAACACTGAAGCTTTCTTT. This translates into CASSPPDRVGLNTEAFF.